This T cell receptor beta chain was captured by sequencing in a study of T cells in Graves' hyperthyroidism and ophthalmopathy. Overall study: Peripheral blood was collected at initial diagnosis, before any treatment.

J gave up 8 bases and V 5 bases, and 6 bases lay outside the gene matches. The CDR3 contains 14 residues. Amplification targeted TCR beta CDR3 regions from RNA transcripts. HTBI primers were employed in a first-round RT-PCR of the TCR CDR3. TCRdb re-called the multiplex PCR reads through MiXCR, storing one row per CDR3 protein. The data hold approximately 530,000 distinct CDR3 sequences, with roughly 17% observed a single time. This clonotype was detected ten times or more. The chain links TRBV12-3 or TRBV12-4 to TRBJ2-1; 10 bases are a match to TRBD1. The TCR was taken from a woman between 18 and 29 years old with Graves' hyperthyroidism. Sequencing input: blood. The CDR3 loop reads CASSGTGDGDEQFF. In nucleotides, the CDR3 is TGTGCCAGCAGTGGGACAGGGGACGGGGATGAGCAGTTCTTC.